The 21 T cell receptor beta chains below all came from one sample that was sequenced in a study of cytomegalovirus exposure and HLA in healthy donors. 60 Vbeta and 13 Jbeta primers were used in PCR. Generated by immunoSEQ multiplex PCR, the TCRdb table keeps only in-frame clones and is missing some. This sample has 200,000 or so clones, with 82% found just once. The sample was PBMCs. Receptors were obtained from a boy aged 2 to 10 in good health and CMV-seronegative.

Concerning this clone itself: One end of the junction is discordant with germline, which a read error may explain. The chain is built from TRBV6-5 and TRBJ1-2; the D is unclear. This CDR3 has 13 residues. Germline V CDR1 and CDR2: MNHEY, SVGAGI. CDR3: CASSYSSGYDYTF. Here the CDR3 DNA reads TGTGCCAGCAGTTACTCGTCAGGCTATGACTACACCTTC.

This chain links TRBV5-4 with TRBJ2-2, with 7 bases matching TRBD1. Trimming took 4 bases from V and 2 from J; bases not matched to a gene: 8. This CDR3 is 16 amino acids long. CDR1 is SGHNT and CDR2 is YYREEE in the germline V gene (reference sequence). For the CDR3, the DNA is TGTGCCAGCAGCAACGCCCGACAGGGTAACACCGGGGAGCTGTTTTTT. It encodes CASSNARQGNTGELFF.

V is TRBV7-2 and J is TRBJ2-4; 9 bases are a match to TRBD2. This CDR3 spans 18 amino acids. Trimming at V came to 5 bases and at J to 7 bases, leaving 18 bases not matched to a gene. Germline V CDR1 and CDR2: SGHTA, FQGNSA. In nucleotides, the CDR3 is TGTGCCAGCAGCGCGGTTCGGGGTAGCGGGGGCTTGGAGAACATTCAGTACTTC. Translated: CASSAVRGSGGLENIQYF.

The rearrangement joins TRBV7-2 to TRBJ1-2; 9 nucleotides match TRBD1. V was clipped by 3 bases and J by 4 bases; unmatched bases: 9. Germline V gene data show CDR1 as SGHTA and CDR2 as FQGNSA. The CDR3 covers 16 residues. The CDR3 DNA is TGTGCCAGCAGCTTGGGGGACCGGGACAGGGCCTATGGCTACACCTTC. Its protein product is CASSLGDRDRAYGYTF. The entire variable domain, with the rest obtained from reference TRBV7-2 and TRBJ1-2, is as follows: GAGVSQSPSNKVTEKGKDVELRCDPISGHTALYWYRQSLGQGLEFLIYFQGNSAPDKSGLPSDRFSAERTGGSVSTLTIQRTQQEDSAVYLCASSLGDRDRAYGYTFGSGTRLTVV.

This chain connects TRBV11-2 to TRBJ2-7; 7 bases line up with TRBD1. The germline gives CDR1 SGHAT, CDR2 FQNNGV. The CDR3 extends over 16 amino acids. Trimming removed 3 bases from V and 3 bases from J; junction bases left unmatched: 11. The CDR3 coding sequence is TGTGCCAGCAGCTTGGTGGGCAGGGGGTCGTTCTACGAGCAGTACTTC. Translated, it gives CASSLVGRGSFYEQYF.

The chain uses TRBV19 and TRBJ1-2; TRBD1 is a possible D gene (5 bases). Germline V gives CDR1 LNHDA, CDR2 SQIVND (reference sequence). Deletions cut 7 bases from V and 3 bases from J, with 15 bases between. This CDR3 has 14 amino acids. The CDR3 protein is CASKGRPRDYGYTF. Here the CDR3 DNA reads TGTGCCAGTAAAGGGCGGCCCAGGGACTATGGCTACACCTTC. Supplemented by reference TRBV19 and TRBJ1-2, the full variable domain reads DGGITQSPKYLFRKEGQNVTLSCEQNLNHDAMYWYRQDPGQGLRLIYYSQIVNDFQKGDIAEGYSVSREKKESFPLTVTSAQKNPTAFYLCASKGRPRDYGYTFGSGTRLTVV.

The table lists this clone with a count of one. V gene TRBV2 combines with J gene TRBJ2-5; possible D gene TRBD2, 5 bases. Germline V gene lookup returns CDR1 SNHLY and CDR2 FYNNEI. This CDR3 has 14 residues. V lost 7 bases to trimming and J lost 4 bases, with 16 bases between them. The CDR3 protein is CASKPSRVGETQYF. CDR3 DNA: TGTGCCAGCAAACCATCGCGGGTAGGAGAGACCCAGTACTTC. Using reference TRBV2 and TRBJ2-5 for the parts outside the CDR3, the full variable domain is EPEVTQTPSHQVTQMGQEVILRCVPISNHLYFYWYRQILGQKVEFLVSFYNNEISEKSEIFDDQFSVERPDGSNFTLKIRSTKLEDSAMYFCASKPSRVGETQYFGPGTRLLVL.

This chain uses TRBV5-1 with TRBJ2-3; D is undetermined. Trimming cost V 0 bases and J 4 bases, with 9 bases left between them. Germline values: CDR1 SGHRS, CDR2 YFSETQ. This CDR3 contains 14 residues. CDR3 sequence (DNA): TGCGCCAGCAGCTTGGTCATGGCCCCAGATACGCAGTATTTT. It yields the protein CASSLVMAPDTQYF.

The chain employs TRBV11-2 and TRBJ2-7; D not resolved. Trimming pared 5 bases from V and 6 bases from J, leaving 17 bases between. The CDR3 loop spans 14 amino acids. Germline lookup yields CDR1 SGHAT and CDR2 FQNNGV. CDR3: CASSPKRRLGEQYF. In DNA, the CDR3 is TGTGCCAGCAGCCCTAAGCGACGACTCGGCGAGCAGTACTTC.

This sequence joins TRBV5-6 and TRBJ1-5; D unclear. The CDR3 length is 12 residues. The germline V gene has CDR1 SGHDT and CDR2 YYEEEE. The V end lost 2 bases, the J end lost 9 bases, and 9 bases lay between the germline ends. In DNA, the CDR3 is TGTGCCAGCAGCTTTAGGCGCGGGCCCCAGCATTTT. Its protein is CASSFRRGPQHF. Full variable domain (rest looked up from reference TRBV5-6 and TRBJ1-5): DAGVTQSPTHLIKTRGQQVTLRCSPKSGHDTVSWYQQALGQGPQFIFQYYEEEERQRGNFPDRFSGHQFPNYSSELNVNALLLGDSALYLCASSFRRGPQHFGDGTRLSIL.

This sequence joins TRBV7-2 and TRBJ2-3, with TRBD1 matching over 7 bases. The CDR3 spans 16 residues. Trimming cost V 5 bases and J 3 bases; bases outside gene matches: 11. The germline V gene has CDR1 SGHTA and CDR2 FQGNSA. CDR3 region: CASSRRQGLKTDTQYF. The CDR3 DNA follows: TGTGCCAGCAGCCGTCGACAGGGTTTGAAGACAGATACGCAGTATTTT.

This clone was counted once. In DNA form, the CDR3 reads TGCGCCAGCAGCCAAGATGCTCTAGGCAGGGGTACTAATGAAAAACTGTTTTTT. This codes for CASSQDALGRGTNEKLFF. The chain uses TRBV4-3 and TRBJ1-4; tentatively, D is TRBD1 (6 bases). CDR1 LGHNA and CDR2 YSLEER come from the germline V gene. The CDR3 contains 18 residues. V was clipped by 0 bases and J by 2 bases, with 16 bases between them.

The chain carries TRBV19 and TRBJ2-3, with D perhaps matching TRBD2 (6 bases). V was shortened by 9 bases and J by 0 bases, with 7 bases between the two germline ends. The CDR3 is 12 amino acids. Germline V gene lookup returns CDR1 LNHDA and CDR2 SQIVND (reference sequence). CDR3 protein: CASGTSTDTQYF. As DNA, the CDR3 is TGTGCCAGCGGGACTAGCACAGATACGCAGTATTTT.

The J gene is TRBJ1-2, the V gene TRBV30, with TRBD1 as a possible D gene (6 bases). Trimming pared 4 bases from V and 5 bases from J, leaving 11 bases between. The germline gives CDR1 GTSNPN, CDR2 SVGIG (reference sequence). The CDR3 is 12 amino acids. Written as DNA, the CDR3 is TGTGCCTGGAAAACAGGGTCTTATGGCTACACCTTC. Amino acid sequence: CAWKTGSYGYTF.

This clone was detected once. This sequence joins TRBV7-9 and TRBJ2-1; tentatively, D is TRBD1 (5 bases). This CDR3 is built from 13 residues. Germline CDR1 and CDR2: SEHNR and FQNEAQ (reference sequence). V lost 8 bases and J lost 7, with 15 bases in between. The CDR3 nucleotides are TGTGCCAGCTCCACGGGCAGGGCGAATGAGCAGTTCTTC. It codes for CASSTGRANEQFF.

The chain employs TRBV25-1 and TRBJ2-7, with TRBD2 matching over 7 bases. The CDR3 extends over 15 amino acids. With 6 bases clipped from V and 5 bases from J, the junction kept 13 bases outside the gene matches. CDR1 is MGHDK, CDR2 SYGVNS, per germline. The CDR3 spells CASRGPGLEADEQYF. The CDR3 DNA follows: TGTGCCAGCAGAGGACCCGGACTAGAAGCCGACGAGCAGTACTTC.

Points on this clone: Other nucleotide sequences from this sample produce the same CDR3. The V call is TRBV7-9, the J call TRBJ1-1; D ambiguous. Germline-derived CDR1 and CDR2 are SEHNR and FQNEAQ (reference sequence). The V end was cut by 1 base, the J end by 1 base, with 7 bases between. The CDR3 extends over 14 amino acids. The CDR3 spells CASSLGQANTEAFF. The CDR3 nucleotides are TGTGCCAGCAGCTTAGGGCAGGCGAACACTGAAGCTTTCTTT. Using reference TRBV7-9 and TRBJ1-1 for the parts outside the CDR3, the full variable domain is DTGVSQNPRHKITKRGQNVTFRCDPISEHNRLYWYRQTLGQGPEFLTYFQNEAQLEKSRLLSDRFSAERPKGSFSTLEIQRTEQGDSAMYLCASSLGQANTEAFFGQGTRLTVV.

This sequence joins TRBV11-2 and TRBJ2-3; TRBD2 matches at 7 bases. The ends lost 4 bases at V and 1 base at J; junction bases unmatched: 8. The V gene's germline CDR1 is SGHAT and CDR2 FQNNGV. The CDR3 spans 16 residues. The CDR3 sequence: CASSSGLDIGTDTQYF. The CDR3 nucleotides are TGTGCCAGCAGCTCCGGACTAGACATAGGCACAGATACGCAGTATTTT.

This clone was detected once. The chain carries TRBV19 and TRBJ2-2; 14 positions agree with TRBD2. With 5 bases clipped from V and 3 bases from J, the junction kept 8 bases outside the gene matches. The germline gives CDR1 LNHDA, CDR2 SQIVND (reference sequence). The CDR3 sequence is 18 residues long. CDR3 nucleotides: TGTGCCAGTAGTGCCAGACTAGCGGGGGGGCGCCACACCGGGGAGCTGTTTTTT. Translating gives CASSARLAGGRHTGELFF.

This chain uses TRBV5-6 with TRBJ2-5; 14 bases line up with TRBD2. J lost 4 bases, V lost 2 bases, and 1 base had no gene match. The CDR3 is 15 residues long. Germline values: CDR1 SGHDT, CDR2 YYEEEE. In nucleotides, the CDR3 is TGTGCCAGCAGCTTCGGGACTAGCGGGGGAGAGACCCAGTACTTC. It encodes CASSFGTSGGETQYF.

This clone was seen a handful of times. This chain connects TRBV9 to TRBJ2-7; the D gene is possibly TRBD2 (5 bases). The CDR3 is 16 residues long. In germline, CDR1 is SGDLS, CDR2 YYNGEE. The V end lost 3 bases, the J end lost 3 bases, and 19 bases lay between the germline ends. The DNA for the CDR3 is TGTGCCAGCAGCGCCGGGAAGACCGCCTCTTACTACGAGCAGTACTTC. Amino acid sequence: CASSAGKTASYYEQYF.